This record covers a single T cell receptor beta chain. This entry is derived from a study of blood T cells in healthy people across ages. This CDR3 contains 14 residues. With 6 bases removed from V and 6 bases from J, the gap between germline ends came to 16 bases. Combining a sample-barcoded 5' primer with a J-beta primer mix, a second PCR ran for roughly 7 to 11 cycles. One entry per CDR3 protein results from TCRdb running MiXCR on the 5' RACE reads. Of approximately 1.5 million distinct CDR3 sequences listed, approximately 43% are singletons. The receptor was isolated from a woman under 30 in good health. Sequenced sample: blood. The V gene is TRBV12-3 or TRBV12-4, the J gene TRBJ2-3; the D call may be TRBD1 or TRBD2 (5 bases each). CDR3 region: CASSPLRGGDTQYF. The CDR3 DNA reads TGTGCCAGCAGCCCCCTTCGGGGCGGGGATACGCAGTATTTT.